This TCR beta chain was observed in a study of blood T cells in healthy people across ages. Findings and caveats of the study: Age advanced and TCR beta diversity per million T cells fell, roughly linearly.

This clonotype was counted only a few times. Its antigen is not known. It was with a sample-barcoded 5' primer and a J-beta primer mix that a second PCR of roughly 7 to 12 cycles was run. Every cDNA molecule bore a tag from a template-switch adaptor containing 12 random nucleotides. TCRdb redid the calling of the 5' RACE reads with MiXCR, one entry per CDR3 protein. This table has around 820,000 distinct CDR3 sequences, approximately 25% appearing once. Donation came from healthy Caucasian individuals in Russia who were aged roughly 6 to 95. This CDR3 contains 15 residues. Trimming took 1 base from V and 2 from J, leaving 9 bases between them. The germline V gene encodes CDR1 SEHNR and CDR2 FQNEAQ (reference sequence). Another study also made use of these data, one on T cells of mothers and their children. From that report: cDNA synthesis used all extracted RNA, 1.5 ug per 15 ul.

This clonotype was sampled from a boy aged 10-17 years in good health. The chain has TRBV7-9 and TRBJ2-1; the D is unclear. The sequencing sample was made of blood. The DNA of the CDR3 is TGTGCCAGCAGCTTAGGGAATGGCCCCTACAATGAGCAGTTCTTC. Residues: CASSLGNGPYNEQFF.